These 6 T cell receptor beta chains originate from one sample sequenced in a study of cytotoxic CD8 clonotypes in ibrutinib-treated CLL. Clones were sequenced by immunoSEQ multiplex PCR, and TCRdb holds only the in-frame ones, with some missing. The sample lists about 160,000 clones, 84% occurring once. Source: PBMCs, taken after 24 months of ibrutinib treatment. Receptor source: a human donor with chronic lymphocytic leukemia.

This clone was recorded once. The V call is TRBV7-2, the J call TRBJ2-7; tentatively, D is TRBD2 (6 bases). This CDR3 spans 18 amino acids. Trimming removed 5 bases at V and 4 bases at J, with 27 bases between. Per the germline V gene, CDR1 is SGHTA and CDR2 is FQGNSA. Written as DNA, the CDR3 is TGTGCCAGCAGCCGATCCTCCGGGGCCCTAGCGTTAGCTTACGAGCAGTACTTC. Its translation: CASSRSSGALALAYEQYF.

The chain carries TRBV5-1 and TRBJ2-7; the D gene is possibly TRBD2 (6 bases). V lost 4 bases and J 7 bases, leaving 15 bases between the germline ends. Germline CDR1 SGHRS, CDR2 YFSETQ. The CDR3 consists of 13 residues. CDR3: CASSPGDLGEQYF. The CDR3 region has the DNA TGCGCCAGCAGCCCCGGGGACTTGGGGGAGCAGTACTTC.

The J gene is TRBJ1-2, the V gene TRBV19; 7 bases are shared with TRBD1. The V segment lost 1 base and the J segment 8 bases; nucleotides outside the gene matches: 10. The CDR3 has 15 residues. Germline CDR1 and CDR2: LNHDA and SQIVND (reference sequence). The CDR3 DNA reads TGTGCCAGTAGTATAGGGGACAGACCCAGGAGAGGCTACACCTTC. It specifies CASSIGDRPRRGYTF.

V usage is TRBV6-1 and J usage is TRBJ2-4, with D possibly TRBD1 on 5 matching bases. The length of the CDR3 is 15 residues. Germline assignment: CDR1 MNHNS and CDR2 SASEGT. V lost 2 bases and J lost 8, with 16 bases in between. CDR3 sequence reads: CASSEQGASADIQYF. CDR3 coding DNA: TGTGCCAGCAGTGAACAAGGGGCCTCGGCAGACATTCAGTACTTC.

This clone turned up a few times. This chain uses TRBV18 with TRBJ2-3, with a weak D call TRBD1 (6 bases). Germline loops: CDR1 KGHSH, CDR2 LQKENI. This CDR3 contains 16 residues. V lost 4 bases to trimming and J lost 3 bases, with 17 bases between them. The CDR3 nucleotides are TGTGCCAGCTCACACACCCGGCAGGGGTGGACAGATACGCAGTATTTT. As protein: CASSHTRQGWTDTQYF.

The chain combines TRBV19 with TRBJ1-2; D is perhaps TRBD1 (5 bases). Looked up from germline, CDR1 is LNHDA and CDR2 is SQIVND (reference sequence). CDR3 length equals 13 residues. Trimming took 1 base from V and 9 from J, leaving 12 bases between them. The CDR3 loop is CASSIGGESRYTF. The CDR3 DNA sequence: TGTGCCAGTAGTATAGGGGGCGAGAGCCGCTACACCTTC.